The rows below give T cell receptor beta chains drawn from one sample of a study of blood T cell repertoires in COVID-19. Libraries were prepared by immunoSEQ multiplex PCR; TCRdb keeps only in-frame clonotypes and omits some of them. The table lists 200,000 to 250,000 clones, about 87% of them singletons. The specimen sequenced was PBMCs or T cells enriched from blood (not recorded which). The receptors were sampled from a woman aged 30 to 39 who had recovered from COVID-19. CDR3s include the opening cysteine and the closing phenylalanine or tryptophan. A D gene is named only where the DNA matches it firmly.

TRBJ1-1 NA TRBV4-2 CASSERTAPEAFF TGTGCCAGCAGCGAGAGGACAGCCCCTGAAGCTTTCTTT
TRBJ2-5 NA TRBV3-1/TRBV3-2 CASSQDRGLETQYF TGTGCCAGCAGCCAAGATCGAGGGTTGGAGACCCAGTACTTC
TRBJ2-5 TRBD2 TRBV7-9 CASSLEGGGGETQYF TGTGCCAGCAGCTTAGAAGGCGGCGGGGGAGAGACCCAGTACTTC
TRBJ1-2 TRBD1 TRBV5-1 CASSSDRVYGYTF TGCGCCAGCAGCTCGGACAGGGTGTATGGCTACACCTTC
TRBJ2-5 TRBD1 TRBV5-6 CASTHHGQGEKETQYF TGTGCCAGCACCCACCACGGGCAGGGGGAGAAGGAGACCCAGTACTTC
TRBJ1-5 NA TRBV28 CASAITGRGQPQHF TGTGCCAGCGCCATAACAGGGAGAGGTCAGCCCCAGCATTTT
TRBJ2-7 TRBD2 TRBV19 CASSHPGRVEQYF TGTGCCAGTAGTCATCCAGGGAGGGTCGAGCAGTACTTC
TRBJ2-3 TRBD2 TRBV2 CASSVYSGGTDTQYF TGTGCCAGCAGTGTTTACAGCGGGGGCACAGATACGCAGTATTTT
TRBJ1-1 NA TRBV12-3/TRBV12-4 CASSLGSEAFF TGTGCCAGCAGTTTGGGCAGTGAAGCTTTCTTT
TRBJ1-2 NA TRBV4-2 CASSQDGQPNYGYTF TGTGCCAGCAGCCAAGATGGGCAGCCTAACTATGGCTACACCTTC
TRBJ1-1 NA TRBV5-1 CASSLVGRGARTEAFF TGCGCCAGCAGCTTGGTGGGCAGGGGCGCACGCACTGAAGCTTTCTTT
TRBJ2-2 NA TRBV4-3 CASSQDGGLTGELFF TGCGCCAGCAGCCAAGATGGGGGGTTAACCGGGGAGCTGTTTTTT
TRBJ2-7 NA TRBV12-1 CASSFYQEVYEQYF TGTGCCAGCAGCTTTTATCAGGAAGTCTACGAGCAGTACTTC
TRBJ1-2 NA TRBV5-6 CASSLVGGWNGYTF TGTGCCAGCAGCTTGGTAGGAGGGTGGAATGGCTACACCTTC
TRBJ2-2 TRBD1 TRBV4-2 CASSQSTGLNTGELFF TGTGCCAGCAGCCAGTCGACAGGGCTCAACACCGGGGAGCTGTTTTTT